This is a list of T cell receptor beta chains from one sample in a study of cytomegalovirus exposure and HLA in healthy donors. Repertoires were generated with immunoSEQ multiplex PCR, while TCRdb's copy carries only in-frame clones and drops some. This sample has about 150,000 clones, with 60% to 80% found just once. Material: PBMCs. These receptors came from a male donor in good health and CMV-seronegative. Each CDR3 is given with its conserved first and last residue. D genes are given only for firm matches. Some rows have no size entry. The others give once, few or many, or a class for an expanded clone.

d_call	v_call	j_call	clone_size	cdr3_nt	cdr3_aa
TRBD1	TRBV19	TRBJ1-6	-	TGTGCCAGTATCGACAGGGGGCTTTCCTATAATTCACCCCTCCACTTT	CASIDRGLSYNSPLHF
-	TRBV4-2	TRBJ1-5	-	TGTGCCAGCAGCCAAGTGGCCAGCAATCAGCCCCAGCATTTT	CASSQVASNQPQHF
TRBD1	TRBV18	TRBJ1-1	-	TGTGCCAGCTCACCCGGACAGGGCGCCACTGAAGCTTTCTTT	CASSPGQGATEAFF
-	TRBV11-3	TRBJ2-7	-	TGTGCCAGCAGCTTAACCTCTGGAGGAGGCTACGAGCAGTACTTC	CASSLTSGGGYEQYF
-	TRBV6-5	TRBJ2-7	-	TGTGCCAGCAGTTACGGGGGCAGGGGAGTCGACGAGCAGTACTTC	CASSYGGRGVDEQYF
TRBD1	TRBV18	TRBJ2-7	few	TGTGCCAGCTCACCAAGCCAGGGGGCGGGTGAGCAGTACTTC	CASSPSQGAGEQYF
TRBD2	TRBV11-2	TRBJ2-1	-	TGTGCCAGCAGCTTAACTAGCGGGTACTACAATGAGCAGTTCTTC	CASSLTSGYYNEQFF
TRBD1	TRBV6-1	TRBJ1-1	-	TGTGCCAGCAGTGCCCTGACAGGGGGGCTCACTGAAGCTTTCTTT	CASSALTGGLTEAFF
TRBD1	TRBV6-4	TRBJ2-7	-	TGTGCCAGCAGAACAGGGGGCTACGAGCAGTACTTC	CASRTGGYEQYF
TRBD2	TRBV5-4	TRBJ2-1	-	TGTGCCAGCAGCCCGGGACTAGCGGGGGGGTCCTACAATGAGCAGTTCTTC	CASSPGLAGGSYNEQFF
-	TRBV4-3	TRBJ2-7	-	TGCGCCAGCAGCCAAGGCAGGGGAAACTACGAGCAGTACTTC	CASSQGRGNYEQYF
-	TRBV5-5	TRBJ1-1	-	TGTGCCAGCAGCTTGGGGGGTGGGGGCCCAGGGAACACTGAAGCTTTCTTT	CASSLGGGGPGNTEAFF
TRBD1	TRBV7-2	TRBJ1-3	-	TGTGCCAGCAGCTTTCAGACAGGGGCTGGAAACACCATATATTTT	CASSFQTGAGNTIYF
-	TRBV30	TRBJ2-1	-	TGTGCCTGGAGTCGCAATGAGCAGTTCTTC	CAWSRNEQFF
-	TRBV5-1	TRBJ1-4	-	TGCGCCAGCAGCTTGGGGACATCTGATAATGAAAAACTGTTTTTT	CASSLGTSDNEKLFF
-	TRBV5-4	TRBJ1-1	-	TGTGCCAGCAGCTCGGCCATTTCCGGGAAGGCCATAAGTGAAGCTTTCTTT	CASSSAISGKAISEAFF
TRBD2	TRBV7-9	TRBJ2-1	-	TGTTCCAGCAGCTTTAGCGGGACTAATAATGAGCAGTTCTTC	CSSSFSGTNNEQFF
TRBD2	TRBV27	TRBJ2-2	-	TGTGCCAGCAGTTTAAAAAAGCGGGGGGCCGGGGAGCTGTTTTTT	CASSLKKRGAGELFF
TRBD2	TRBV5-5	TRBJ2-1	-	TGTGCCAGCAGCTCAGCGGGGAAATACAATGAGCAGTTCTTC	CASSSAGKYNEQFF
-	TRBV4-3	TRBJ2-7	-	TGCGCCAGCAGCCCAGGGGCCGGTTACGAGCAGTACTTC	CASSPGAGYEQYF
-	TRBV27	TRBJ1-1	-	TGTGCCAGCAGTTTGGGGGCGAACACTGAAGCTTTCTTT	CASSLGANTEAFF
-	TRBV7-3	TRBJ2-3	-	TGTGCCAGCAGCTTGGCCGGGACTTATACGCAGTATTTT	CASSLAGTYTQYF
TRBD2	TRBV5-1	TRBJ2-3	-	TGCGCCAGCAGCTTGTTTACTAGCGGGGGCACAGATACGCAGTATTTT	CASSLFTSGGTDTQYF
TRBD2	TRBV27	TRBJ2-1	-	TGTGCCAGCAGTAAGGGACTAGCCCTCTCCTACAATGAGCAGTTCTTC	CASSKGLALSYNEQFF
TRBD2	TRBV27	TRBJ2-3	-	TGTGCCAGCAGTTTATGGGGGGCACCAGCGGGGGAGAGCACAGATACGCAGTATTTT	CASSLWGAPAGESTDTQYF
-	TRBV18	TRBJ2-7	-	TGTGCCAGCTCACCCATCCCGGGACAACAATACGAGCAGTACTTC	CASSPIPGQQYEQYF
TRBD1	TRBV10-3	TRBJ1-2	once	TGTGCCATCAGTGAGTCGGGACAGGGTCATGGCTACACCTTC	CAISESGQGHGYTF